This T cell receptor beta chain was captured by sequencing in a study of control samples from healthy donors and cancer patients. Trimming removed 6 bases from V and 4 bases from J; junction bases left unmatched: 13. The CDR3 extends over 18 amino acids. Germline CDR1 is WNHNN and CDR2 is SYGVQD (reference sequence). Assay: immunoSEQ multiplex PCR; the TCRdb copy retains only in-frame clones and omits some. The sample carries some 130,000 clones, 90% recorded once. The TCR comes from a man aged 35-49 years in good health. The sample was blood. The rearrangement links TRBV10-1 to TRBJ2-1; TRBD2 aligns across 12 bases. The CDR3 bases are TGCGCCAGCAGCCCCGCTGGGCTAGCGGGGGGGCGGTACAATGAGCAGTTCTTC. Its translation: CASSPAGLAGGRYNEQFF.